These 25 T cell receptor beta chains were sequenced from one sample in a study of Ad26.COV2.S vaccination and SARS-CoV-2 variants. Treatment denoted: roughly 20 received Ad26.COV2.S at low or high dose, single or two shots; several received placebo; per-sample allocation not given. Day 63 after the first vaccine or placebo injection was the time point for sampling. Clones were read by immunoSEQ multiplex PCR, and TCRdb kept only the in-frame ones, dropping some. The sample lists about 410,000 clones, around 91% occurring once. Sequenced material: peripheral blood, taken in a trial of Ad26.COV2.S vaccine versus placebo. These receptors were taken from a person between 18 and 65 years old who received the Ad26.COV2.S COVID-19 vaccine or a placebo.

The chain links TRBV15 to TRBJ1-5; perhaps TRBD1 as D (5 bases). The CDR3 runs to 14 residues. Trimming left V 8 bases short and J 2 bases short, with 13 bases between. Germline-derived CDR1 and CDR2 are LNHNV and YYDKDF (reference sequence). CDR3 sequence: CATGRGGGNQPQHF. CDR3 in DNA: TGTGCCACCGGGCGGGGAGGGGGCAATCAGCCCCAGCATTTT.

The chain links TRBV18 to TRBJ2-1, with D perhaps TRBD2 (6 bases). V was clipped by 2 bases and J by 4 bases, with 12 bases between them. This CDR3 contains 15 residues. CDR1 and CDR2 (germline): KGHSH, LQKENI. The CDR3 sequence: CASSPGGTVYNEQFF. CDR3 bases: TGTGCCAGCTCACCAGGCGGGACCGTGTACAATGAGCAGTTCTTC. Combining the CDR3 with reference TRBV18 and TRBJ2-1 gives the whole variable domain NAGVMQNPRHLVRRRGQEARLRCSPMKGHSHVYWYRQLPEEGLKFMVYLQKENIIDESGMPKERFSAEFPKEGPSILRIQQVVRGDSAAYFCASSPGGTVYNEQFFGPGTRLTVL.

J is TRBJ2-7 and V is TRBV27; the D call may be TRBD1 or TRBD2 (5 bases each). The CDR3 extends over 12 amino acids. Trimming shortened V by 10 bases and J by 3 bases, and 13 bases separated the two germline ends. Germline CDR1 MNHEY, CDR2 SMNVEV (reference sequence). Written as DNA, the CDR3 is TGTGCCACCCGGCAGGGAGACTACGAGCAGTACTTC. Protein: CATRQGDYEQYF.

V and J are TRBV10-2 and TRBJ1-5; TRBD1 agrees at 8 bases. V gave up 10 bases and J gave up 2 bases; unmatched junction bases: 7. This CDR3 region has 14 residues. Germline V gene data show CDR1 as WSHSY and CDR2 as SAAADI. CDR3 sequence: CATGQGRGNQPQHF. CDR3 coding DNA: TGCGCCACCGGACAGGGTAGGGGCAATCAGCCCCAGCATTTT.

The genes are TRBV5-6 and TRBJ2-3; D might be TRBD2 (6 bases). V gave up 0 bases and J gave up 0 bases, with 11 bases separating them. The CDR3 is 16 amino acids. Germline V gene lookup returns CDR1 SGHDT and CDR2 YYEEEE. The CDR3 sequence is CASSLGAGYSTDTQYF. As DNA, the CDR3 is TGTGCCAGCAGCTTGGGAGCGGGTTATAGCACAGATACGCAGTATTTT.

A few counts support this clone. This chain uses TRBV7-3 with TRBJ2-7; the D gene could be TRBD1 or TRBD2 (5 bases each). Trimming took 5 bases from V and 4 from J, leaving 12 bases between them. This CDR3 contains 13 residues. CDR1 and CDR2 (germline): SGHTA, FQGTGA. The CDR3 coding sequence is TGTGCCAGCAGCCTGGGACCTCTTTACGAGCAGTACTTC. Its protein is CASSLGPLYEQYF. The full variable domain, in which reference TRBV7-3 and TRBJ2-7 provide the parts outside the CDR3, is GAGVSQTPSNKVTEKGKYVELRCDPISGHTALYWYRQSLGQGPEFLIYFQGTGAADDSGLPNDRFFAVRPEGSVSTLKIQRTERGDSAVYLCASSLGPLYEQYFGPGTRLTVT.

V gene TRBV30 combines with J gene TRBJ1-3; TRBD1 is a possible D gene (6 bases). CDR1 GTSNPN and CDR2 SVGIG come from the germline V gene (reference sequence). Trimming stripped 4 bases from V and 0 bases from J, with 13 bases between. The CDR3 sequence is 15 residues long. The CDR3 loop reads CAWTTGTYSGNTIYF. In nucleotides, the CDR3 is TGTGCCTGGACCACCGGGACATACTCTGGAAACACCATATATTTT.

The J gene is TRBJ2-3, the V gene TRBV7-8, with 7 bases aligning to TRBD1. The CDR3 covers 16 residues. CDR1 SGHVS and CDR2 FQNEAQ come from the germline V gene. The ends lost 5 bases at V and 0 bases at J; junction bases unmatched: 8. CDR3 region: CASSPQGPSSTDTQYF. The CDR3 region has the DNA TGTGCCAGCAGCCCACAGGGGCCCTCAAGCACAGATACGCAGTATTTT.

V gene TRBV3-1 (or the pseudogene TRBV3-2) combines with J gene TRBJ1-2; D might be TRBD1 (5 bases). Trimming removed 0 bases at V and 6 bases at J, with 14 bases between. The germline gives CDR1 LGHDT, CDR2 YNNKEL (reference sequence). This CDR3 is built from 15 residues. For the CDR3, the DNA is TGTGCCAGCAGCCAAGATACGAGGGGAGGTAATGGCTACACCTTC. As protein: CASSQDTRGGNGYTF.

This rearrangement joins TRBV28 to TRBJ2-5; D unclear. Trimming pared 6 bases from V and 2 bases from J, leaving 13 bases between. The CDR3 is 14 residues long. The germline V gene has CDR1 MDHEN and CDR2 SYDVKM. CDR3: CASSPTENQETQYF. In DNA form, the CDR3 reads TGTGCCAGCAGCCCAACAGAGAATCAAGAGACCCAGTACTTC.

This clone was seen only a few times. The V call is TRBV7-9, the J call TRBJ1-2; 7 nucleotides line up with TRBD1. CDR1 SEHNR and CDR2 FQNEAQ come from the germline V gene (reference sequence). With V trimmed by 4 bases and J by 6 bases, 14 bases remained unmatched. The CDR3 loop spans 16 amino acids. CDR3 sequence (DNA): TGTGCCAGCAGCTGGCCGGGACAGATGACCACTGATGGCTACACCTTC. This codes for CASSWPGQMTTDGYTF. Using reference TRBV7-9 and TRBJ1-2 for the parts outside the CDR3, the full variable domain is DTGVSQNPRHKITKRGQNVTFRCDPISEHNRLYWYRQTLGQGPEFLTYFQNEAQLEKSRLLSDRFSAERPKGSFSTLEIQRTEQGDSAMYLCASSWPGQMTTDGYTFGSGTRLTVV.

V gene TRBV11-2 combines with J gene TRBJ2-5; a weak D match, TRBD2 (6 bases). This CDR3 contains 14 residues. In germline, CDR1 is SGHAT, CDR2 FQNNGV. Trimming shortened V by 0 bases and J by 5 bases, and 10 bases separated the two germline ends. The CDR3 reads CASSLDPGGETQYF. The CDR3 DNA reads as TGTGCCAGCAGCTTAGATCCAGGAGGGGAGACCCAGTACTTC.

The CDR3 reads CAWRRLRYGYTF. As DNA, the CDR3 is TGTGCCTGGAGGCGGCTACGCTATGGCTACACCTTC. V usage is TRBV30 and J usage is TRBJ1-2; no reliable D call. The CDR3 is 12 residues long. CDR1 and CDR2 (germline): GTSNPN, SVGIG (reference sequence). V lost 3 bases to trimming and J lost 4 bases, with 9 bases between them.

This chain connects TRBV9 to TRBJ2-7, with D perhaps TRBD2 (5 bases). The CDR3 extends over 14 amino acids. V was pared by 2 bases and J by 0 bases, with 9 bases between. Per germline, CDR1 SGDLS and CDR2 YYNGEE. The CDR3 here is CASSVRDYSYEQYF. CDR3 sequence (DNA): TGTGCCAGCAGCGTCCGGGATTACTCCTACGAGCAGTACTTC.

This rearrangement joins TRBV6-1 to TRBJ1-2, with unresolved D. V was pared by 1 base and J by 5 bases, with 2 bases between. CDR1 and CDR2 (germline): MNHNS, SASEGT. CDR3 length: 11 residues. The CDR3 DNA follows: TGTGCCAGCAGTGAAGGATATGGCTACACCTTC. Amino acids: CASSEGYGYTF.

V usage is TRBV6-1 and J usage is TRBJ2-7; no clear D gene. Germline V gene data show CDR1 as MNHNS and CDR2 as SASEGT. This CDR3 region has 17 residues. V lost 4 bases and J lost 1, with 20 bases in between. The CDR3 nucleotides are TGTGCCAGCAGTGGTGGTTCCATCCCGGATTATTCCTACGAGCAGTACTTC. Protein: CASSGGSIPDYSYEQYF.

The chain has TRBV28 and TRBJ2-6; TRBD1 might be the D (6 bases). Trimming took off 6 bases at V and 2 bases at J, with 14 bases between the two ends. The CDR3 length is 16 residues. Germline lookup yields CDR1 MDHEN and CDR2 SYDVKM. The CDR3 DNA reads as TGTGCCAGCAGGGAATCCCAGGGGACTGGGGCCAACGTCCTGACTTTC. As protein: CASRESQGTGANVLTF.

The genes are TRBV3-1 (or the pseudogene TRBV3-2) and TRBJ2-5, with TRBD1 matching over 10 bases. Germline V gene data show CDR1 as LGHDT and CDR2 as YNNKEL (reference sequence). The CDR3 has 13 amino acids. With V trimmed by 9 bases and J by 10 bases, 11 bases remained unmatched. CDR3 DNA: TGTGCCAGTCTTCAGGGACAGGGGAGTGACCAGTACTTC. Amino acid sequence: CASLQGQGSDQYF.

This chain connects TRBV7-3 to TRBJ2-1; 12 bases line up with TRBD2. V lost 4 bases and J lost 5; bases outside the gene matches: 6. Germline CDR1 reads SGHTA; CDR2 reads FQGTGA. This CDR3 spans 16 amino acids. The CDR3 DNA sequence: TGTGCCAGCAGCTCCCTTCCTAGCGGGAGGGACAATGAGCAGTTCTTC. Encoded protein: CASSSLPSGRDNEQFF.

This chain connects TRBV19 to TRBJ1-5; the match to TRBD1 covers 7 bases. Germline loops: CDR1 LNHDA, CDR2 SQIVND (reference sequence). CDR3 size: 16 residues. J lost 3 bases, V lost 5 bases, and 10 bases had no gene match. CDR3 in amino acids: CASSYKGARVNQPQHF. CDR3 sequence (DNA): TGTGCCAGTAGTTATAAGGGGGCGCGGGTCAATCAGCCCCAGCATTTT.

In this sample, this clone turned up a few times. The rearrangement uses TRBV2 and TRBJ1-1, with D perhaps matching TRBD1 (5 bases). V lost 6 bases, J lost 10 bases, and 15 bases lay in between. The CDR3 is made up of 12 amino acids. Germline V lookup: CDR1 SNHLY, CDR2 FYNNEI. In nucleotides, the CDR3 is TGTGCCAGCAGAGAACGACAGCTTCTAGCTTTCTTT. Translating gives CASRERQLLAFF.

The chain employs TRBV6-5 and TRBJ1-1; D not resolved. Trimming took 6 bases from V and 5 from J, leaving 16 bases between them. Per the germline V gene, CDR1 is MNHEY and CDR2 is SVGAGI. This CDR3 contains 14 residues. Here the CDR3 reads CASSEGAFITEAFF. The CDR3 coding sequence is TGTGCCAGCAGCGAGGGCGCTTTCATAACTGAAGCTTTCTTT.

The chain uses TRBV10-3 and TRBJ2-3; 8 bases are a match to TRBD1. Germline CDR1 is ENHRY and CDR2 is SYGVKD. The CDR3 loop spans 15 amino acids. J gave up 5 bases and V 2 bases, and 6 bases lay outside the gene matches. CDR3 loop: CAISELWDRIDTQYF. The CDR3 DNA sequence: TGTGCCATCAGTGAGCTCTGGGACAGGATAGATACGCAGTATTTT.

This chain connects TRBV28 to TRBJ1-5; D call uncertain. V lost 6 bases and J 7 bases, leaving 10 bases between the germline ends. CDR1 is MDHEN, CDR2 SYDVKM, per germline. This CDR3 is 12 amino acids long. CDR3 DNA: TGTGCCAGCAGGAACCTAAGGCAGCCCCAGCATTTT. The encoded protein is CASRNLRQPQHF.

This chain connects TRBV4-2 to TRBJ2-5, with D tentatively TRBD2 (6 bases). This CDR3 is 14 amino acids long. Germline V gives CDR1 LGHNA, CDR2 YNFKEQ. V was pared by 1 base and J by 4 bases, with 10 bases between. The CDR3 DNA follows: TGTGCCAGCAGCCAAGTCCAGGAGGGAGAGACCCAGTACTTC. It encodes CASSQVQEGETQYF.